Below, 13 T cell receptor beta chains from the same sample are listed, as sequenced in a study of blood T cell repertoires in COVID-19 (dated by TCRdb to the early 2020s). The library was generated by the immunoSEQ multiplex PCR assay. Entries here come from immuneACCESS through TCRdb and include only in-frame sequences with V and J called. Some clones fail to appear in such tables; in the studies checked, an unresolved V gene covers under half of the shortfall, and the cause of the remainder is unknown. This sample is represented by around 200,000 clones; roughly 84% of them were singletons. The ten largest clones add up to roughly 3.2% of the sample. The sequencing sample was made of PBMCs or T cells enriched from blood (not recorded which). Receptor source: a woman aged 30 to 39 who had recovered from COVID-19.

The chain combines TRBV6-5 with TRBJ2-7, with 9 bases aligning to TRBD2. The ends lost 4 bases at V and 6 bases at J; junction bases unmatched: 13. Germline lookup yields CDR1 MNHEY and CDR2 SVGAGI. This CDR3 contains 16 residues. CDR3 bases: TGTGCCAGCAGTTCACTCGGGACTAGCTGGCCCCTCGAGCAGTACTTC. Translation: CASSSLGTSWPLEQYF.

J is TRBJ2-2 and V is TRBV9, with TRBD2 identical over 10 bases. Germline V gene sequence: CDR1 SGDLS, CDR2 YYNGEE. Losses at the gene ends were 3 bases for V and 4 bases for J; bases not matched to a gene: 9. CDR3 size: 17 residues. The CDR3 DNA sequence: TGTGCCAGCAGCGCCCCTAGCGGGAGCCCGATCACCGGGGAGCTGTTTTTT. As protein: CASSAPSGSPITGELFF.

This clone has a handful of counts. The chain couples TRBV4-2 to TRBJ1-5; 9 bases agree with TRBD1. V lost 0 bases to trimming and J lost 5 bases; unmatched junction nucleotides: 5. CDR1 is LGHNA and CDR2 is YNFKEQ in the germline V gene. There are 16 residues in the CDR3. This CDR3 is CASSQEQDRGYQPQHF. The CDR3 DNA is TGTGCCAGCAGCCAAGAGCAGGACAGGGGCTATCAGCCCCAGCATTTT.

The chain is built from TRBV6-1 and TRBJ2-7, with D maybe TRBD2 (6 bases). Germline V gene lookup returns CDR1 MNHNS and CDR2 SASEGT. Trimming cost V 0 bases and J 3 bases, with 18 bases left between them. The CDR3 runs 17 residues. Here the CDR3 reads CASSEARGLTTIYEQYF. CDR3 sequence (DNA): TGTGCCAGCAGTGAAGCGAGGGGACTGACTACGATCTACGAGCAGTACTTC.

The gene calls are TRBV28 and TRBJ1-6, with D perhaps TRBD1 (6 bases). The CDR3 contains 19 residues. Trimming took off 6 bases at V and 4 bases at J, with 25 bases between the two ends. Germline CDR1 is MDHEN and CDR2 is SYDVKM. CDR3 protein: CASSPGRGNVGPYNSPLHF. In nucleotides, the CDR3 is TGTGCCAGCAGCCCCGGCAGGGGTAACGTGGGGCCATATAATTCACCCCTCCACTTT.

This chain connects TRBV21-1 to TRBJ2-2; the DNA was not compared with TRBD1, the D call given in the table. TRBV21-1 is given as a pseudogene. The CDR3 is 19 residues long. The CDR3 coding sequence is TGTGCCAGCAGCAAAGTGGCCTTGGACAGGGAGGCCGAGCACCGGGGAGCTGTTTTT. Translated: CASSKVALDREAEHRGAVF.

CDR3 sequence: CASSERTGALNTEAFF. The CDR3 DNA reads as TGTGCCAGCAGCGAAAGGACAGGGGCCCTGAACACTGAAGCTTTCTTT. V gene TRBV5-6 combines with J gene TRBJ1-1; the match to TRBD1 covers 9 bases. From germline, CDR1 is SGHDT and CDR2 YYEEEE. CDR3 length equals 16 residues. With V trimmed by 4 bases and J by 0 bases, 7 bases remained unmatched. Full variable domain (missing parts from reference TRBV5-6 and TRBJ1-1): DAGVTQSPTHLIKTRGQQVTLRCSPKSGHDTVSWYQQALGQGPQFIFQYYEEEERQRGNFPDRFSGHQFPNYSSELNVNALLLGDSALYLCASSERTGALNTEAFFGQGTRLTVV.

This clone occurred a few times. The V and J genes are TRBV28 and TRBJ1-4; D is ambiguous. Per germline, CDR1 MDHEN and CDR2 SYDVKM. The CDR3 spans 16 residues. The ends were cut back, 9 bases at V and 0 bases at J, with 17 bases in the middle. The CDR3 nucleotides read TGTGCCAGTAGACCCGGGAATTTGGCAACTAATGAAAAACTGTTTTTT. It codes for CASRPGNLATNEKLFF.

Concerning this clone itself: Its ends do not fully match the called genes, so a read error is possible. The rearrangement uses TRBV25-1 and TRBJ1-1; D is possibly TRBD1 (6 bases). Germline V lookup: CDR1 MGHDK, CDR2 SYGVNS. This CDR3 contains 14 residues. The CDR3 DNA follows: TGTGCCAGCAGTCGCGGGGGGGGCCGATGGGTTTTAGTCTTT. It specifies CASSRGGGRWVLVF. The entire variable domain, with the rest obtained from reference TRBV25-1 and TRBJ1-1, is as follows: EADIYQTPRYLVIGTGKKITLECSQTMGHDKMYWYQQDPGMELHLIHYSYGVNSTEKGDLSSESTVSRIRTEHFPLTLESARPSHTSQYLCASSRGGGRWVLVFGQGTRLTVV.

This rearrangement joins TRBV7-2 to TRBJ1-6; D is uncertain. CDR1 is SGHTA, CDR2 FQGNSA, per germline. The CDR3 is 15 amino acids. With 3 bases removed from V and 0 bases from J, the gap between germline ends came to 6 bases. Here the CDR3 reads CASSLVSSYNSPLHF. CDR3 bases: TGTGCCAGCAGCTTGGTGAGCTCCTATAATTCACCCCTCCACTTT.

The gene calls are TRBV6-4 and TRBJ2-3, with D possibly matching TRBD1 (6 bases). The CDR3 consists of 13 residues. The V gene lost 5 bases and the J gene lost 2 bases, with 8 bases spanning the gap. CDR1 and CDR2 (germline): MRHNA, SNTAGT. The CDR3 reads CASSKGVTDTQYF. The CDR3, as DNA: TGTGCCAGCAGTAAGGGGGTCACAGATACGCAGTATTTT.

The chain joins TRBV4-2 to TRBJ1-2; D unclear. Germline loops: CDR1 LGHNA, CDR2 YNFKEQ. Trimming shortened V by 1 base and J by 1 base, and 7 bases separated the two germline ends. This CDR3 is built from 14 residues. CDR3 protein: CASSQGWSNYGYTF. CDR3 DNA: TGTGCCAGCAGCCAAGGATGGAGTAACTATGGCTACACCTTC.

This sequence joins TRBV11-3 and TRBJ1-1; TRBD1 might be the D (6 bases). Germline CDR1 reads SGHNT; CDR2 reads YENEEA. This CDR3 has 14 amino acids. Trimming took 3 bases from V and 4 from J, leaving 12 bases between them. CDR3 loop: CASSLRGLTTEAFF. The CDR3 DNA reads TGTGCCAGCAGCTTGAGGGGGTTGACCACTGAAGCTTTCTTT.